This T cell receptor beta chain derives from a study of PD-1 and CTLA-4 blockade in melanoma. TCRdb's table, derived via immunoSEQ multiplex PCR, lists solely in-frame clones and lacks some. The repertoire consists of 20,000 to 25,000 clones, with 88% occurring once and the leading ten covering around 7.6%. The source is a human donor with melanoma. Source: CD8+ T cells from peripheral blood, taken before anti-PD-1 treatment.

The CDR3 DNA sequence: TGTGCCAGCAGGGGGGGCCGGTACGAGCAGTACTTC. Its protein is CASRGGRYEQYF. The V call is TRBV27, the J call TRBJ2-7; D is possibly TRBD1 or TRBD2 (6 bases each). CDR1 is MNHEY, CDR2 SMNVEV, per germline (reference sequence). Trimming cost V 6 bases and J 4 bases, with 10 bases left between them. This CDR3 is built from 12 residues.